This T cell receptor beta chain was observed in a study of beta chain features in type 1 diabetes. Regarding the study as a whole: Junctions at VDJ sites from type 1 diabetes patients had fewer insertions and more deletions. A moderate, significant TCRB CDR3 shortening appeared in type 1 diabetes across four CD4+ subsets.

A remark on this clone: Its cognate antigen is unknown.

Sequencing targeted expressed TCRB transcripts, as all isolated RNA had been reverse transcribed. The protocol was immunoSEQ multiplex PCR, while the TCRdb copy is restricted to in-frame clones and leaves out a portion. The data hold 500,000 to 700,000 clones, with roughly a sixth observed a single time. Per donor, one heparinised blood draw averaged around 110 mL. By way of CD45RO/CCR7/CD25/CD127/CD95/CD27, the CD4+ regulatory, stem cell-like memory, central memory and naive cells were sorted. This CDR3 comprises 12 residues. The ends lost 9 bases at V and 2 bases at J; junction bases unmatched: 4. Germline values: CDR1 MDHEN, CDR2 SYDVKM.

The receptor comes from a man younger than 30 in good health. The chain carries TRBV28 and TRBJ2-7, with 7 bases lining up with TRBD2. The specimen was naive CD4+ T cells from blood. CDR3 in DNA: TGTGCCAGTAAAGCGGGAACCTACGAGCAGTACTTC. Protein sequence: CASKAGTYEQYF.